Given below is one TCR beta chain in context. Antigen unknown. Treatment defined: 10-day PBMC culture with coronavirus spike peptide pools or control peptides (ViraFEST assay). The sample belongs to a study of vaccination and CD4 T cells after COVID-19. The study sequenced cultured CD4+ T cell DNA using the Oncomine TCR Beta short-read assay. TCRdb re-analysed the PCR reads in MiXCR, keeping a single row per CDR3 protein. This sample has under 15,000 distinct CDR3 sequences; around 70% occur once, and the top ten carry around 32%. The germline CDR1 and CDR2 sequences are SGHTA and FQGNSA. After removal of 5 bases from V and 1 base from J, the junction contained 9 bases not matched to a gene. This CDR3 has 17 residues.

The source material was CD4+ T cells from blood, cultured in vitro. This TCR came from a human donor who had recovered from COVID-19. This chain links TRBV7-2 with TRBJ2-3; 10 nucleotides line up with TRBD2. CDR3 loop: CASSTRPGLAGTDTQYF. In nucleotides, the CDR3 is TGTGCCAGCAGCACCCGACCCGGACTAGCGGGCACAGATACGCAGTATTTT.